The 6 T cell receptor beta chains in this list originate from one sample, sequenced in a study of CD8 T cells in ankylosing spondylitis (dated by TCRdb to the late 2010s). Study-wide conclusions, independent of this receptor: Blood from ankylosing spondylitis patients appeared to be characterized by a TCR beta motif made up of under 10 highly homologous amino acid variants.

Library construction relied on 5' RACE. Data came from an Illumina HiSeq 2500. TCRdb trimmed the raw reads at Q25, called clones with MiXCR and kept productive beta chains. Rows matching on CDR3 protein sequence are summarized as one entry with the most common DNA and genes. Counted in this sample were roughly 700,000 distinct CDR3 sequences; around 17% of them appeared once. The leading ten clones occupy 15% to 20% of the sample. Their antigens remain unidentified. Source material: blood, either unsorted or a sorted T cell fraction (not recorded which). Every receptor here comes from a male donor with ankylosing spondylitis.

The rearrangement uses TRBV7-3 and TRBJ2-7; 11 nucleotides match TRBD2. Germline CDR1 SGHTA, CDR2 FQGTGA. The V segment lost 2 bases and the J segment 3 bases; nucleotides outside the gene matches: 3. The CDR3 totals 15 residues. The CDR3 is CASSLDGTSGYEQYF. In DNA form, the CDR3 reads TGTGCCAGCAGCTTAGATGGGACTAGCGGCTACGAGCAGTACTTC.

This chain links TRBV5-1 with TRBJ2-4, with 8 bases aligning to TRBD2. The V gene end was trimmed by 4 bases and the J gene end by 1 base; junction bases not matched to a gene: 4. The CDR3 runs 15 residues. The germline V gene encodes CDR1 SGHRS and CDR2 YFSETQ. CDR3 amino acids: CASSAGTSAKNIQYF. DNA of the CDR3: TGCGCCAGCAGCGCCGGGACTAGTGCCAAAAACATTCAGTACTTC.

The rearrangement links TRBV7-2 to TRBJ2-2; D call uncertain. The CDR3 has 15 residues. Germline V lookup: CDR1 SGHTA, CDR2 FQGNSA. With 5 bases removed from V and 5 bases from J, the gap between germline ends came to 15 bases. Here the CDR3 reads CASSVLSSWTGELFF. The CDR3 DNA is TGTGCCAGCAGCGTCCTATCGAGCTGGACCGGGGAGCTGTTTTTT.

In its sample, this clonotype was seen a few times. The chain is built from TRBV4-1 and TRBJ2-7; 9 bases are shared with TRBD2. The germline CDR1 and CDR2 sequences are MGHRA and YSYEKL. The J segment lost 7 bases and the V segment lost 0 bases, leaving 13 bases of the junction unmatched. The CDR3 spans 17 residues. The chain's CDR3 is CASSQDQPSGVEWEQYF. The CDR3 bases are TGCGCCAGCAGCCAAGATCAGCCTAGCGGGGTGGAGTGGGAGCAGTACTTC.

The rearrangement links TRBV5-1 to TRBJ2-7; D remains ambiguous. Germline CDR1 SGHRS, CDR2 YFSETQ. CDR3 length: 13 residues. V lost 0 bases and J lost 6, with 10 bases in between. The DNA of the CDR3 is TGCGCCAGCAGCTTGGCGTCTCCCTCCGAGCAGTACTTC. It translates to CASSLASPSEQYF.

In this sample, this clonotype turned up a few times. The V call is TRBV3-1, the J call TRBJ1-1; tentative D call: TRBD1 (5 bases). Per the germline V gene, CDR1 is LGHDT and CDR2 is YNNKEL (reference sequence). The V end lost 8 bases, the J end lost 4 bases, and 17 bases lay between the germline ends. CDR3 size: 14 residues. CDR3 amino acids: CASGAGGYGTEAFF. CDR3 DNA sequence: TGTGCCAGCGGGGCAGGAGGGTATGGCACTGAAGCTTTCTTT.